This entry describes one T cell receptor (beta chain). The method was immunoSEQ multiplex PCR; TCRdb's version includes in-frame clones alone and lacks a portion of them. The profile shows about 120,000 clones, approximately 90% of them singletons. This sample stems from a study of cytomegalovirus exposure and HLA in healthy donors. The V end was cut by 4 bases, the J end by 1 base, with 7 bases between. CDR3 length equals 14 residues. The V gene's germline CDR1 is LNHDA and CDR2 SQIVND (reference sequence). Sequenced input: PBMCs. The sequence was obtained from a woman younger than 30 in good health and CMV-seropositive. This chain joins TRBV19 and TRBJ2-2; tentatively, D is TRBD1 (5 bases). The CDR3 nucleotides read TGTGCCAGTAGTACACAGGAGAACACCGGGGAGCTGTTTTTT. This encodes CASSTQENTGELFF.